The entry that follows covers one T cell receptor beta chain sequence. The sequenced fragment ends 3 residues before the CDR3 boundary, so the rest is inferred from the germline J gene. Measured with immunoSEQ multiplex PCR; TCRdb has only the in-frame clones, and not every one. This sample carries 45,000 to 55,000 clones, with around 1.6% going to the ten biggest clones. This entry comes from a study of T cells in women clearing cervical HPV infection. Study overall: Women with histologically confirmed HPV16-related CIN3 or worse, 2 with invasive cancer, served as cases.

In germline, CDR1 is SSHAT, CDR2 FNYEAQ (reference sequence). The CDR3 length is 14 residues. With 4 bases removed from V and 7 bases from J, the gap between germline ends came to 13 bases. Input material: blood buffy coat. The chain combines TRBV7-7 with TRBJ2-2, with D perhaps TRBD1 (6 bases). This TCR derives from a woman aged 18 to 75 with a cervical HPV16 infection that either progressed to CIN3+ or cleared (not recorded which). CDR3 bases read: TGTGCCAGCAGCTCCTCGAGAGGGGGCGGGGAG. This translates into CASSSSRGGGE. The entire CDR3 reads CASSSSRGGGELFF.